This TCR beta chain derives from a study of T cell changes during pregnancy in multiple sclerosis. Germline V lookup: CDR1 KGHSH, CDR2 LQKENI. The CDR3 runs to 17 residues. Trimming cost V 4 bases and J 3 bases; bases outside gene matches: 12. The protocol was immunoSEQ multiplex PCR, while the TCRdb copy is restricted to in-frame clones and leaves out a portion. The sample carries some 21,000 clones, around 85% recorded once. The sequence came from a female donor in good health, enrolled as a control in a pregnancy study. The chain recombines TRBV18 with TRBJ1-1; 9 bases are shared with TRBD1. The starting material was CD8+ T cells from peripheral blood mononuclear cells, obtained in the first trimester of pregnancy. The chain's CDR3 is CASSLRTGATEDTEAFF. The CDR3 DNA sequence: TGTGCCAGCTCACTCCGGACAGGGGCCACTGAGGACACTGAAGCTTTCTTT.